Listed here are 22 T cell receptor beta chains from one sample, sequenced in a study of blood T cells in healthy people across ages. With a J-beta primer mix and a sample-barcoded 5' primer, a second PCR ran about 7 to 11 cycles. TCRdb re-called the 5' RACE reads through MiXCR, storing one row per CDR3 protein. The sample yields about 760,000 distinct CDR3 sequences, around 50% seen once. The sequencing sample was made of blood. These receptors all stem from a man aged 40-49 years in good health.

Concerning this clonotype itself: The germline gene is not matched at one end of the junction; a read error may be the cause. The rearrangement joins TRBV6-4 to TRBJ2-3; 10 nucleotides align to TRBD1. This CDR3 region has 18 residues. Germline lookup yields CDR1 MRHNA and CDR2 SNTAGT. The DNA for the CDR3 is TGTGCCAACAGTGACTACGGGACAGGGGCCCTTTGCACAGATACGCAGTATTTT. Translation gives CANSDYGTGALCTDTQYF.

CDR3 sequence (DNA): TGTGCCATCAGTGAGGGAGGGCTAGCGGGACTCCCTAGCTACGAGCAGTACTTC. Translated, it gives CAISEGGLAGLPSYEQYF. This sequence joins TRBV10-3 and TRBJ2-7; 9 nucleotides agree with TRBD2. Germline V CDR1 and CDR2: ENHRY, SYGVKD. V shed 2 bases and J 3 bases; nucleotides not matched to a gene: 14. The CDR3 extends over 18 amino acids.

CDR3 sequence reads: CASSGSELVYEQFF. Written as DNA, the CDR3 is TGCGCCAGCAGCGGTAGCGAGCTTGTGTATGAGCAGTTCTTC. The rearrangement links TRBV5-1 to TRBJ2-1; maybe TRBD2 (5 bases). Trimming stripped 4 bases from V and 8 bases from J, with 16 bases between. CDR1 and CDR2 from the germline V gene are SGHRS and YFSETQ. This CDR3 is built from 14 residues.

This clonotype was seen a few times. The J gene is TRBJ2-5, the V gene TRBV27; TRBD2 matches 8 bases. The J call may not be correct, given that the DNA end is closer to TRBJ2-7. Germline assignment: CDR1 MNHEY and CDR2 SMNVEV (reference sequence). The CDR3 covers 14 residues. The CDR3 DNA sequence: TGTGCCAGCAGTTTGGGACTAGTGAACTACGAGCAGTACTTC. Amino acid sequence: CASSLGLVNYEQYF.

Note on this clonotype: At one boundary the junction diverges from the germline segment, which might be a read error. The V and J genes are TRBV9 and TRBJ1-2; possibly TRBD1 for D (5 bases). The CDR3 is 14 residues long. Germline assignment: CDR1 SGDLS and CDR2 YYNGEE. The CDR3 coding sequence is TGCGCCAGCAGCGTAGGGGACGACACGTATGGCTACACCTTC. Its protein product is CASSVGDDTYGYTF. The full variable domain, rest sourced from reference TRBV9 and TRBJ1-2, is DSGVTQTPKHLITATGQRVTLRCSPRSGDLSVYWYQQSLDQGLQFLIQYYNGEERAKGNILERFSAQQFPDLHSELNLSSLELGDSALYFCASSVGDDTYGYTFGSGTRLTVV.

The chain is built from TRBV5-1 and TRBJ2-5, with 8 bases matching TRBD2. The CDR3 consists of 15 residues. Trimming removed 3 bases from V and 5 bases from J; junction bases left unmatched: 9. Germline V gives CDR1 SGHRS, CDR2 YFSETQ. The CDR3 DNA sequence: TGCGCCAGCAGCTCCTACCCAGCGGGAGACGAGACCCAGTACTTC. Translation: CASSSYPAGDETQYF.

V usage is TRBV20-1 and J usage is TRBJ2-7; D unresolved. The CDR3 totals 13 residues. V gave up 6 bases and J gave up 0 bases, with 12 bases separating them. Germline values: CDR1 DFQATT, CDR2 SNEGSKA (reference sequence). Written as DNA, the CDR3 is TGCAGTGCCCAGACAAGCATCTCCTACGAGCAGTACTTC. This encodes CSAQTSISYEQYF.

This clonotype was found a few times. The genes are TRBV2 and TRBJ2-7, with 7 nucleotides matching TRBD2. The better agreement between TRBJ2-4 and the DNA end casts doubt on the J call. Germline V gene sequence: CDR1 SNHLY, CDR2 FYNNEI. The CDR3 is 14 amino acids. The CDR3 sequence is CASSEGQGGDIQYF. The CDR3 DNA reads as TGTGCCAGCAGTGAGGGGCAGGGAGGGGACATTCAGTACTTC.

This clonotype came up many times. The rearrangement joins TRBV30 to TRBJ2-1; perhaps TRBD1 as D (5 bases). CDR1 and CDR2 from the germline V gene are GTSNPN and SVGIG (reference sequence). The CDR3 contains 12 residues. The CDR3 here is CACHGAANEQFF. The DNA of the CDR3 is TGTGCTTGCCATGGGGCAGCTAATGAGCAGTTCTTC.

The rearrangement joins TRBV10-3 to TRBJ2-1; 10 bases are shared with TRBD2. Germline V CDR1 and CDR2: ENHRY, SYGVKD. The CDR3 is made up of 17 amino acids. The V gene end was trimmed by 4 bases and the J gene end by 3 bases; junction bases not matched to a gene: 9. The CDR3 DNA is TGTGCCATCAGTGGGACTAGCGGAGGAGATGACTACAATGAGCAGTTCTTC. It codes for CAISGTSGGDDYNEQFF.

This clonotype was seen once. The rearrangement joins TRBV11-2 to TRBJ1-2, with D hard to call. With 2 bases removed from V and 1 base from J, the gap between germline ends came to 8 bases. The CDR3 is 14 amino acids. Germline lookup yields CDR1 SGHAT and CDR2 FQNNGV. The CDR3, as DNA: TGTGCCAGCAGCTTAAGCCAGAATAACTATGGCTACACCTTC. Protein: CASSLSQNNYGYTF.

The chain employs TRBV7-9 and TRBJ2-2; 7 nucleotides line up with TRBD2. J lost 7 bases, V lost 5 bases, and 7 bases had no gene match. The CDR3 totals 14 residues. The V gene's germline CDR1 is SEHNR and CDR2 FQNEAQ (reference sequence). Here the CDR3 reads CASSPPTSFGELFF. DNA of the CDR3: TGTGCCAGCAGCCCGCCGACTAGCTTCGGGGAGCTGTTTTTT.

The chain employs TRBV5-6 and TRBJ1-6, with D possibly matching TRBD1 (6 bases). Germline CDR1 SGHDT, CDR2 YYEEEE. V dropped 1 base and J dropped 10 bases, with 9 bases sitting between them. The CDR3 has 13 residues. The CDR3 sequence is CASSLTGMSPLHF. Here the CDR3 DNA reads TGTGCCAGCAGCTTGACAGGGATGTCACCCCTCCACTTT.

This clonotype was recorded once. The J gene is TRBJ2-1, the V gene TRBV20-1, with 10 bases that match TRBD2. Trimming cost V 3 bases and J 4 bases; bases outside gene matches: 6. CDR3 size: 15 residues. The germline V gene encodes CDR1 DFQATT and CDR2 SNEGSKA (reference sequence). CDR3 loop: CSASPERGGYNEQFF. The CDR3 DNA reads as TGCAGTGCTAGTCCCGAGCGGGGGGGTTACAATGAGCAGTTCTTC.

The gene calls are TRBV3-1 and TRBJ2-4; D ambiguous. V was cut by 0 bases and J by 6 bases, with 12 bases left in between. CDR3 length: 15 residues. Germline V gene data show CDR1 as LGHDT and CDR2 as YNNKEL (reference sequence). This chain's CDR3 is CASSQDVSRPNIQYF. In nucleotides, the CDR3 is TGTGCCAGCAGCCAAGATGTTAGCCGACCAAACATTCAGTACTTC. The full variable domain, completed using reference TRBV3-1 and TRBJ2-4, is DTAVSQTPKYLVTQMGNDKSIKCEQNLGHDTMYWYKQDSKKFLKIMFSYNNKELIINETVPNRFSPKSPDKAHLNLHINSLELGDSAVYFCASSQDVSRPNIQYFGAGTRLSVL.

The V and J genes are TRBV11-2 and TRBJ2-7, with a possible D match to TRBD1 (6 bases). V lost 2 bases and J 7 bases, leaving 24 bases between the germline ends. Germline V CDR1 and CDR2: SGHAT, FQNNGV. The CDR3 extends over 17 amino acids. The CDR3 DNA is TGTGCCAGCAGCTTAATTGGTTCAGGGGCCTTTAACAATGAGCAGTACTTC. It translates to CASSLIGSGAFNNEQYF.

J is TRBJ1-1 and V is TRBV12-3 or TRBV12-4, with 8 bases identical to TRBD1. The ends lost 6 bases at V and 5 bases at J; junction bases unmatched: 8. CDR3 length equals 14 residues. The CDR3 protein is CASRNRGKKTEAFF. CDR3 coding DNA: TGTGCCAGCAGGAACAGGGGGAAGAAAACTGAAGCTTTCTTT.

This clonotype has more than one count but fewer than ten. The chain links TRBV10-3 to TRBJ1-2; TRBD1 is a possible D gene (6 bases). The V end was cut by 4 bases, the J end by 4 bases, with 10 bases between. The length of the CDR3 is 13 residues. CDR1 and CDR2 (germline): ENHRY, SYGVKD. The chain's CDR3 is CAISVDSPYGYTF. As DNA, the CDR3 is TGTGCCATCAGTGTGGACAGCCCCTATGGCTACACCTTC.

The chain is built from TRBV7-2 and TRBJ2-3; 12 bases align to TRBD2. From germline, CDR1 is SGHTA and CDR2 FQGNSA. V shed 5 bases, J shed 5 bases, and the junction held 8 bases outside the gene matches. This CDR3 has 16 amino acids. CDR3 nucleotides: TGTGCCAGCAGCCTGAGACTAGCGGGAGATTTAGATACGCAGTATTTT. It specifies CASSLRLAGDLDTQYF.

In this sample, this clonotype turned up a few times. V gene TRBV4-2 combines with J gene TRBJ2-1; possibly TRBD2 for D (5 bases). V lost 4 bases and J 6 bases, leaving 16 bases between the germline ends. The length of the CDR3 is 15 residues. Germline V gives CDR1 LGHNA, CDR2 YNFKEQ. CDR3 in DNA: TGTGCCAGCAGCCCGCAGATGGGAGTGAGCAATGAGCAGTTCTTC. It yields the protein CASSPQMGVSNEQFF.

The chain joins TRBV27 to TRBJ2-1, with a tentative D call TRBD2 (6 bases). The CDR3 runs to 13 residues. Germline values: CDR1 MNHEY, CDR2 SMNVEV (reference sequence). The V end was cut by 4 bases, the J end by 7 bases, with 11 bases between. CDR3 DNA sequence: TGTGCCAGCAGTTATAGCGGCACAAATGAGCAGTTCTTC. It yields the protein CASSYSGTNEQFF.

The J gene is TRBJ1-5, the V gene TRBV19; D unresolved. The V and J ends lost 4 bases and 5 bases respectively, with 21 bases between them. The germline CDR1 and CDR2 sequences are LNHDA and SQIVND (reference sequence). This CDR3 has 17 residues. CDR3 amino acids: CASSTTQVGPSHQPQHF. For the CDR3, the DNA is TGTGCCAGTAGTACGACCCAGGTCGGCCCCAGTCATCAGCCCCAGCATTTT. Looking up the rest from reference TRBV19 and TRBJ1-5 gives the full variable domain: DGGITQSPKYLFRKEGQNVTLSCEQNLNHDAMYWYRQDPGQGLRLIYYSQIVNDFQKGDIAEGYSVSREKKESFPLTVTSAQKNPTAFYLCASSTTQVGPSHQPQHFGDGTRLSIL.